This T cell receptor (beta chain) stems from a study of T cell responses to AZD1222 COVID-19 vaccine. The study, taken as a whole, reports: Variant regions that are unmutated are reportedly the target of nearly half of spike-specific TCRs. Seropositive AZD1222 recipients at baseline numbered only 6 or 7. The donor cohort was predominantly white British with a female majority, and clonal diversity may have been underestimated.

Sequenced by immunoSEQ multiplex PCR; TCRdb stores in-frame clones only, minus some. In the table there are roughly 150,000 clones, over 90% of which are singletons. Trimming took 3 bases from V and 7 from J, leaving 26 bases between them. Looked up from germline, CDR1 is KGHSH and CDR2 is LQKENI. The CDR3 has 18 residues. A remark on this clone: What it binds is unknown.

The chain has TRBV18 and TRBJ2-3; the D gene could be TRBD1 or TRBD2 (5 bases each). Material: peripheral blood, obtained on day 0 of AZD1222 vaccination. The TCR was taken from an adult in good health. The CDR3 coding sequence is TGTGCCAGCTCACCGAATATTTGGTCACTAGGGGCGGATAATACGCAGTATTTT. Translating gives CASSPNIWSLGADNTQYF.